These T cell receptor beta chains were read from a single sample in a study of T cell responses to AZD1222 COVID-19 vaccine. Profiling relied on immunoSEQ multiplex PCR, and the TCRdb table lists in-frame clones only, not all of them. Among about 120,000 clones listed, roughly 88% were seen once. The sequencing used peripheral blood, collected on day 0 of AZD1222 vaccination. Receptors originate from an adult in good health. Both conserved end residues are part of each CDR3. The D gene is left open where the match is weak. Size is omitted from some rows. Given values are once, few, many or a class for expanded clones.

TRBV19	.	TRBJ2-3	.	CASSMWLGTDTQYF	TGTGCCAGTAGTATGTGGCTGGGCACAGATACGCAGTATTTT
TRBV19	TRBD1	TRBJ1-4	.	CASSLIIGGGPHGKLFF	TGTGCCAGTAGTCTTATTATAGGGGGCGGGCCCCATGGAAAACTGTTTTTT
TRBV2	.	TRBJ1-4	.	CASRRVGVGEKLFF	TGTGCCAGCAGAAGGGTAGGGGTTGGTGAAAAACTGTTTTTT
TRBV5-1	.	TRBJ1-1	once	CASSLWTPGATEAFF	TGCGCCAGCAGCTTGTGGACGCCGGGGGCGACTGAAGCTTTCTTT
TRBV6-6	.	TRBJ1-1	.	CASTKNTEAFF	TGTGCCAGCACGAAGAACACTGAAGCTTTCTTT
TRBV19	.	TRBJ1-3	.	CASSGRPRNTIYF	TGTGCCAGTAGTGGGCGGCCAAGAAACACCATATATTTT
TRBV18	.	TRBJ1-6	.	CASSPPHGAISNSPLHF	TGTGCCAGCTCACCACCTCACGGGGCTATCTCGAATTCACCCCTCCACTTT
TRBV5-1	.	TRBJ1-3	.	CASSPAGVSGGNTIYF	TGCGCCAGCAGCCCGGCGGGGGTTTCAGGAGGAAACACCATATATTTT
TRBV6-5	.	TRBJ2-5	.	CASIPIGGALTQYF	TGTGCCAGCATTCCCATCGGGGGAGCCTTGACCCAGTACTTC
TRBV12-3/TRBV12-4	.	TRBJ2-7	.	CASSTTYEQYF	TGTGCCAGCAGTACTACCTACGAGCAGTACTTC
TRBV5-1	.	TRBJ1-1	.	CASKEGRTEAFF	TGCGCCAGCAAGGAGGGGAGGACTGAAGCTTTCTTT
TRBV15	TRBD1	TRBJ1-1	once	CATSRYGTENTEAFF	TGTGCCACCAGCAGGTACGGGACAGAGAACACTGAAGCTTTCTTT
TRBV4-2	.	TRBJ1-2	.	CASSPAGPYNYGYTF	TGTGCCAGCAGCCCCGCAGGGCCCTATAACTATGGCTACACCTTC
TRBV29-1	.	TRBJ2-1	.	CSVEDEGLSSYNEQFF	TGCAGCGTTGAGGACGAGGGGCTCAGCTCCTACAATGAGCAGTTCTTC
TRBV5-1	.	TRBJ1-3	.	CASSLDSTTGNTIYF	TGCGCCAGCAGCTTAGACAGTACCACGGGAAACACCATATATTTT
TRBV27	.	TRBJ1-1	.	CASGTVNTEAFF	TGTGCCAGCGGGACGGTGAACACTGAAGCTTTCTTT
TRBV29-1	.	TRBJ2-3	.	CSVEGAPTDTQYF	TGCAGCGTTGAAGGGGCCCCCACAGATACGCAGTATTTT
TRBV7-2	TRBD1	TRBJ1-2	once	CASSPHGTGGAGGYTF	TGTGCCAGCAGCCCTCACGGAACAGGGGGCGCCGGGGGCTACACCTTC
TRBV7-8	.	TRBJ2-1	once	CASSLSRVDEQFF	TGTGCCAGCAGCTTATCCAGGGTAGATGAGCAGTTCTTC
TRBV7-3	.	TRBJ2-1	.	CASRVEGTLYNEQFF	TGTGCCAGCAGGGTGGAAGGGACCCTATACAATGAGCAGTTCTTC
TRBV9	.	TRBJ1-6	.	CASSAFQGPTNSPLHF	TGTGCCAGCAGCGCTTTCCAGGGTCCCACGAATTCACCCCTCCACTTT
TRBV5-1	.	TRBJ1-5	.	CASSERPSSNQPQHF	TGCGCCAGCAGCGAACGCCCAAGTAGCAATCAGCCCCAGCATTTT
TRBV19	.	TRBJ2-7	.	CASSNPQGAPYEQYF	TGTGCCAGTAGTAACCCCCAGGGTGCCCCCTACGAGCAGTACTTC
TRBV4-3	TRBD1	TRBJ2-6	.	CASSRTTGAGANVLTF	TGCGCCAGCAGCCGAACGACAGGGGCTGGGGCCAACGTCCTGACTTTC
TRBV23-1	TRBD1	TRBJ1-1	.	CASSPPRGRRDTEAFF	TGCGCCAGCAGTCCCCCGAGGGGGCGAAGGGACACTGAAGCTTTCTTT
TRBV7-8	.	TRBJ1-5	.	CASSASFQPQHF	TGTGCCAGCAGTGCGAGTTTTCAGCCCCAGCATTTT
TRBV2	.	TRBJ1-4	.	CASSEAELNEKLFF	TGTGCCAGCAGTGAAGCGGAGTTAAATGAAAAACTGTTTTTT
TRBV5-1	TRBD1	TRBJ1-4	.	CASSLAGQGPREKLFF	TGCGCCAGCAGCTTGGCCGGACAGGGCCCCCGGGAAAAACTGTTTTTT
TRBV18	.	TRBJ1-1	.	CASSPRSGENTEAFF	TGTGCCAGCTCACCACGCTCAGGGGAGAACACTGAAGCTTTCTTT
TRBV25-1	TRBD1	TRBJ1-4	.	CASSEFPGQGNEKLFF	TGTGCCAGCAGTGAATTTCCGGGACAGGGGAATGAAAAACTGTTTTTT
TRBV7-8	TRBD2	TRBJ2-7	.	CASRTFTGGINEQYF	TGTGCCAGCAGGACTTTTACGGGGGGGATCAACGAGCAGTACTTC
TRBV7-2	TRBD2	TRBJ2-7	once	CASSLGAGSYEQYF	TGTGCCAGCAGCTTAGGAGCGGGATCCTACGAGCAGTACTTC
TRBV25-1	TRBD2	TRBJ2-7	few	CASSGVAGGLYEQYF	TGTGCCAGCAGTGGGGTAGCGGGAGGGCTCTACGAGCAGTACTTC
TRBV14	.	TRBJ2-7	.	CASSRGGTLSYEQYF	TGTGCCAGCAGCCGCGGGGGCACACTTAGTTACGAGCAGTACTTC
TRBV30	TRBD2	TRBJ2-7	.	CAWSRGLAGAYEQYF	TGTGCCTGGAGTCGCGGACTAGCGGGGGCCTACGAGCAGTACTTC
TRBV5-1	TRBD1	TRBJ1-2	.	CASSFPGTGNGTF	TGCGCCAGCAGCTTCCCCGGGACAGGGAACGGCACCTTC
TRBV12-3/TRBV12-4	.	TRBJ1-2	.	CASSPGIYGYTF	TGTGCCAGCAGCCCTGGGATCTATGGCTACACCTTC
TRBV6-5	.	TRBJ1-4	.	CASSRWGAGNEKLFF	TGTGCCAGCAGCCGCTGGGGGGCGGGAAATGAAAAACTGTTTTTT
TRBV6-5	.	TRBJ1-2	.	CASSYSHRPNYGYTF	TGTGCCAGCAGTTACTCCCACCGCCCCAACTATGGCTACACCTTC
TRBV6-5	.	TRBJ1-6	.	CASSYSEGFPSSPLHF	TGTGCCAGCAGTTACTCGGAGGGATTCCCCTCTTCACCCCTCCACTTT
TRBV28	TRBD1	TRBJ1-1	once	CASSSDRAAEAFF	TGTGCCAGCAGTTCGGACAGGGCTGCTGAAGCTTTCTTT